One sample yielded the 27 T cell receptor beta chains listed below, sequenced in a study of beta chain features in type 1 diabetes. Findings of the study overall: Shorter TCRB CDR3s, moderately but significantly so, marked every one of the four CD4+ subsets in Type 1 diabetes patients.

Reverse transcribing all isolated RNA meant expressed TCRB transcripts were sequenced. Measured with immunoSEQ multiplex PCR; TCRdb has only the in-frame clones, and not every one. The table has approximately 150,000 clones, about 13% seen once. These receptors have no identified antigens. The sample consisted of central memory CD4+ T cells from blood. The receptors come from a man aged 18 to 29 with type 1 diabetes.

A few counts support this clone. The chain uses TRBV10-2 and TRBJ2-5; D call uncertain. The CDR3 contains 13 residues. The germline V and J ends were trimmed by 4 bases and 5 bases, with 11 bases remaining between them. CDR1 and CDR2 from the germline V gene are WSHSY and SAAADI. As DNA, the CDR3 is TGCGCCAGCAGTGGAGCCATTCGGGAGACCCAGTACTTC. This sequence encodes CASSGAIRETQYF.

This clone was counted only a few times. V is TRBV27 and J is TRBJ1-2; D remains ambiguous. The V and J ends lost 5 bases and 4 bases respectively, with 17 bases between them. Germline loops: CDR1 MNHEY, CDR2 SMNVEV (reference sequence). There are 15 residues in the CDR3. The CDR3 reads CASSITPDGRYGYTF. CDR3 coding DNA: TGTGCCAGCAGTATCACCCCGGACGGACGCTATGGCTACACCTTC.

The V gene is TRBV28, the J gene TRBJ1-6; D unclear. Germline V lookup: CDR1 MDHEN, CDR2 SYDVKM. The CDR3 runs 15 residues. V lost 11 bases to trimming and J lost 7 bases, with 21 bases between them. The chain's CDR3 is CALGEGPPSNSPLHF. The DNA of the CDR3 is TGTGCCCTAGGAGAAGGGCCGCCGTCCAATTCACCCCTCCACTTT.

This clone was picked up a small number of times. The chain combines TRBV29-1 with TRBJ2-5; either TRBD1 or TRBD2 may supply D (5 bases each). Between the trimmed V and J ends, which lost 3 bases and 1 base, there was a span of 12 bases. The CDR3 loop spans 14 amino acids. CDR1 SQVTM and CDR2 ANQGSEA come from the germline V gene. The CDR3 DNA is TGCAGCGTTGATCCGGGACGTATCCAAGAGACCCAGTACTTC. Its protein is CSVDPGRIQETQYF. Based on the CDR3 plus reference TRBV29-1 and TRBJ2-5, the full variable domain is SAVISQKPSRDICQRGTSLTIQCQVDSQVTMMFWYRQQPGQSLTLIATANQGSEATYESGFVIDKFPISRPNLTFSTLTVSNMSPEDSSIYLCSVDPGRIQETQYFGPGTRLLVL.

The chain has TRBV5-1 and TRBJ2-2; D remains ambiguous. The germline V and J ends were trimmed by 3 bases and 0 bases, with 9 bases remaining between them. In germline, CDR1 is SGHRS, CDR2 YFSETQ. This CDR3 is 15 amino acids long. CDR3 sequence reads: CASSSTQPNTGELFF. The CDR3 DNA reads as TGCGCCAGCAGCTCGACACAGCCGAACACCGGGGAGCTGTTTTTT. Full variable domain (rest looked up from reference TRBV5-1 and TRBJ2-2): KAGVTQTPRYLIKTRGQQVTLSCSPISGHRSVSWYQQTPGQGLQFLFEYFSETQRNKGNFPGRFSGRQFSNSRSEMNVSTLELGDSALYLCASSSTQPNTGELFFGEGSRLTVL.

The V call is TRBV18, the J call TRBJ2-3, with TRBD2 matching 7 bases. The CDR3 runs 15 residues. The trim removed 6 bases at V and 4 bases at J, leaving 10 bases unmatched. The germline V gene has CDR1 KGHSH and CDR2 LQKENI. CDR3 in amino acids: CASSLLAMVADTQYF. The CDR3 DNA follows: TGTGCCAGCTCCCTACTAGCGATGGTTGCAGATACGCAGTATTTT.

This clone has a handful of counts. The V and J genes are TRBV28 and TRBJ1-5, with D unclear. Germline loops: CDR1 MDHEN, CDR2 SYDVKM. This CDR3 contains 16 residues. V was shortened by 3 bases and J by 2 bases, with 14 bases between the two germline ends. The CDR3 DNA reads TGTGCCAGCAGTTTGGGAATAGGGTTCGGCAATCAGCCCCAGCATTTT. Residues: CASSLGIGFGNQPQHF. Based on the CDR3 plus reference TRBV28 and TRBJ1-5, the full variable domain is DVKVTQSSRYLVKRTGEKVFLECVQDMDHENMFWYRQDPGLGLRLIYFSYDVKMKEKGDIPEGYSVSREKKERFSLILESASTNQTSMYLCASSLGIGFGNQPQHFGDGTRLSIL.

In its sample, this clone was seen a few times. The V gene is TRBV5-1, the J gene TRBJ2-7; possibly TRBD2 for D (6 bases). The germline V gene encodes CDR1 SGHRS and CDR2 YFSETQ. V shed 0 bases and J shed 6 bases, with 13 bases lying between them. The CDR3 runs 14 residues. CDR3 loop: CASSLEGERVEQYF. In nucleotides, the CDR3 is TGCGCCAGCAGCTTGGAAGGGGAGCGGGTCGAGCAGTACTTC.

The CDR3 nucleotides read TGTGCCAGTAGCTCCATCAGCGGTGCCCAGGGCTCCTACGAGCAGTACTTC. Translation: CASSSISGAQGSYEQYF. This sequence joins TRBV19 and TRBJ2-7; D tentatively fits TRBD1 or TRBD2 (5 bases each). In germline, CDR1 is LNHDA, CDR2 SQIVND (reference sequence). The CDR3 has 17 amino acids. V was shortened by 6 bases and J by 0 bases, with 21 bases between the two germline ends.

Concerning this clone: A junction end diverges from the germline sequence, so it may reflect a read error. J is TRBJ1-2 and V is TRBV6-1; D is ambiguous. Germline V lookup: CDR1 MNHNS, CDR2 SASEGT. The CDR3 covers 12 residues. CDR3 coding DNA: TGTGCCAGCAGAGAAGCTAACTATGGCTACACCTTC. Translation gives CASREANYGYTF.

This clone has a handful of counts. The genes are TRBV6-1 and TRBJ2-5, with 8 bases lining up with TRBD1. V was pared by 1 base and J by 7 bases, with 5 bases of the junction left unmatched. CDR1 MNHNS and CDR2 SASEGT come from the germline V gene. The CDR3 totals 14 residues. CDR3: CASSEVWGTGTQYF. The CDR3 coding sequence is TGTGCCAGCAGTGAAGTGTGGGGGACAGGGACCCAGTACTTC.

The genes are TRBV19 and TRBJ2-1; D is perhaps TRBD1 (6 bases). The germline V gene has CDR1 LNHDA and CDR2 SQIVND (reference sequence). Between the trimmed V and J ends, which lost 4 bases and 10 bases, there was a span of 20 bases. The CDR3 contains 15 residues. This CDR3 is CASSKGTSGTSEQFF. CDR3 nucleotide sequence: TGTGCCAGTAGTAAGGGGACAAGCGGAACTTCCGAGCAGTTCTTC.

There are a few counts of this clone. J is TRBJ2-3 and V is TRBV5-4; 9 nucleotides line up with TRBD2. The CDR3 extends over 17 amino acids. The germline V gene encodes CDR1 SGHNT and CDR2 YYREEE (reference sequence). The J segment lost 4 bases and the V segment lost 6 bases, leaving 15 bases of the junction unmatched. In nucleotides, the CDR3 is TGTGCCAGCATCCCCGGCACCGGGACTAGCCGCGCAGATACGCAGTATTTT. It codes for CASIPGTGTSRADTQYF.

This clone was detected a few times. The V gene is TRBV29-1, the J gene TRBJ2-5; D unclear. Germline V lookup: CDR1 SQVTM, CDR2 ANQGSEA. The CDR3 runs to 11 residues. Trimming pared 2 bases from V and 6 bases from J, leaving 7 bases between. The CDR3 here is CSVERQKTQYF. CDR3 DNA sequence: TGCAGCGTTGAACGGCAAAAGACCCAGTACTTC.

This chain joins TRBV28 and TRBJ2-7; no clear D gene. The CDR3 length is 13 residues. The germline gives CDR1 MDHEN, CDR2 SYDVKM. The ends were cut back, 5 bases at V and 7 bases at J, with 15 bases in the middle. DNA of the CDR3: TGTGCCAGCAGTCCGCCGGTCGAGGAGGAGCAGTACTTC. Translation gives CASSPPVEEEQYF.

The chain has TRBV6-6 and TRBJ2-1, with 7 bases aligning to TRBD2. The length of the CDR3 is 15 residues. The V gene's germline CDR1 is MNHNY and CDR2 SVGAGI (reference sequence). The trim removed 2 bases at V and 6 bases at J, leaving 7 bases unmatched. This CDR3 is CASSYPRGGVNEQFF. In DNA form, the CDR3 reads TGTGCCAGCAGTTACCCTCGGGGAGGGGTCAATGAGCAGTTCTTC.

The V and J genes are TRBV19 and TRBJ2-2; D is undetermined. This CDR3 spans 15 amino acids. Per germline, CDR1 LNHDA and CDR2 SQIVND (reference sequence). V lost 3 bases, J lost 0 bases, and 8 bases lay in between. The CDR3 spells CASSIMWTNTGELFF. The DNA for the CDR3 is TGTGCCAGTAGTATTATGTGGACGAACACCGGGGAGCTGTTTTTT.

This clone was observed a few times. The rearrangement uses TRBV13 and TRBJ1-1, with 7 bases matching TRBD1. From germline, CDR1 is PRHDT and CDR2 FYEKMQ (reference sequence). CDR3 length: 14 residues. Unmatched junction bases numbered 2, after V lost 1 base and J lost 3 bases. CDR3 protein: CASSLDRGHTEAFF. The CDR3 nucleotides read TGTGCCAGCAGCTTAGACAGGGGTCACACTGAAGCTTTCTTT.

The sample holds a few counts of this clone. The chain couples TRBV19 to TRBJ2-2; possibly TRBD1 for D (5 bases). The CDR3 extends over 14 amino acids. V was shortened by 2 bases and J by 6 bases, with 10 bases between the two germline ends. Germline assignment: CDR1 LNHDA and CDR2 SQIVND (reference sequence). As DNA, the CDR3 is TGTGCCAGTAGTATAAGCAGGGTCCCCGGGGAGCTGTTTTTT. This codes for CASSISRVPGELFF.

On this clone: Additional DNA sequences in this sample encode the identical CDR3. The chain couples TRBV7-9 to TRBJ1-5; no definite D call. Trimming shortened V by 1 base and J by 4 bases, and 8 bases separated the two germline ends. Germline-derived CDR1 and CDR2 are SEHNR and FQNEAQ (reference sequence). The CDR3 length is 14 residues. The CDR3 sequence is CASSLGALNQPQHF. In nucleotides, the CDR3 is TGTGCCAGCAGCTTAGGGGCATTAAATCAGCCCCAGCATTTT. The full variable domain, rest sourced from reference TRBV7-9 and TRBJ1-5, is DTGVSQNPRHKITKRGQNVTFRCDPISEHNRLYWYRQTLGQGPEFLTYFQNEAQLEKSRLLSDRFSAERPKGSFSTLEIQRTEQGDSAMYLCASSLGALNQPQHFGDGTRLSIL.

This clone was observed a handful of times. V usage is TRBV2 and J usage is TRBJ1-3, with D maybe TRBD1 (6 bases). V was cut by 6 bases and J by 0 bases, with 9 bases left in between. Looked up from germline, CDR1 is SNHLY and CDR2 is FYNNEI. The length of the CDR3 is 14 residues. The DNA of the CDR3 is TGTGCCAGCAGCGGACAGAGCTCTGGAAACACCATATATTTT. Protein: CASSGQSSGNTIYF.

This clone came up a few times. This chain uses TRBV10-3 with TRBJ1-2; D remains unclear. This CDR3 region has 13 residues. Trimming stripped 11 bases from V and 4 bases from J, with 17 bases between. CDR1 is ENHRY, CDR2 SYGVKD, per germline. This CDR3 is CAATTKDSYGYTF. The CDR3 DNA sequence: TGTGCCGCGACGACAAAAGATAGCTATGGCTACACCTTC.

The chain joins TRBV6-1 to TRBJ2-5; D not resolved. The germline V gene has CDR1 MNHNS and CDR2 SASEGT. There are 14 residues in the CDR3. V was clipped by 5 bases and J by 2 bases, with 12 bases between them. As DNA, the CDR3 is TGTGCCAGCAGTTATATTCCCGGGCAAGAGACCCAGTACTTC. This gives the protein CASSYIPGQETQYF.

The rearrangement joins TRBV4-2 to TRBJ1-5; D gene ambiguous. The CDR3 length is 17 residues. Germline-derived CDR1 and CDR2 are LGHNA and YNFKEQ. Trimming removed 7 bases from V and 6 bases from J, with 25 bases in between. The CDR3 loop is CASNPSSADREGQPQHF. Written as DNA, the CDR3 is TGTGCCAGCAACCCAAGTAGCGCGGACCGGGAGGGTCAGCCCCAGCATTTT.

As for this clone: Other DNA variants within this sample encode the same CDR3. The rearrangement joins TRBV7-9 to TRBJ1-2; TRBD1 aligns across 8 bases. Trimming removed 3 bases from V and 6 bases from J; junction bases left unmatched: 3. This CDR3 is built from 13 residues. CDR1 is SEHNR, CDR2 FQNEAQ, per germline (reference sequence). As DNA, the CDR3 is TGTGCCAGCAGCTTCGACAGGGGAGATGGCTACACCTTC. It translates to CASSFDRGDGYTF.

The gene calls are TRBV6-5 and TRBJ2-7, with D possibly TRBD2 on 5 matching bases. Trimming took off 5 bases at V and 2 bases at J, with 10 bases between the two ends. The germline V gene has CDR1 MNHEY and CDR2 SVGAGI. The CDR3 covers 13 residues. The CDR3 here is CASSEGSPYEQYF. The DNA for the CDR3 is TGTGCCAGCAGTGAGGGCAGCCCCTACGAGCAGTACTTC.

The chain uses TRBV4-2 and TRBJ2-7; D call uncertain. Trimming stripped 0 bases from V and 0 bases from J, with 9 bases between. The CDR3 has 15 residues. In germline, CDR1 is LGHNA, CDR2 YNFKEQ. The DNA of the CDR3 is TGTGCCAGCAGCCAAGAGTTAGGGATCTCCTACGAGCAGTACTTC. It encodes CASSQELGISYEQYF.